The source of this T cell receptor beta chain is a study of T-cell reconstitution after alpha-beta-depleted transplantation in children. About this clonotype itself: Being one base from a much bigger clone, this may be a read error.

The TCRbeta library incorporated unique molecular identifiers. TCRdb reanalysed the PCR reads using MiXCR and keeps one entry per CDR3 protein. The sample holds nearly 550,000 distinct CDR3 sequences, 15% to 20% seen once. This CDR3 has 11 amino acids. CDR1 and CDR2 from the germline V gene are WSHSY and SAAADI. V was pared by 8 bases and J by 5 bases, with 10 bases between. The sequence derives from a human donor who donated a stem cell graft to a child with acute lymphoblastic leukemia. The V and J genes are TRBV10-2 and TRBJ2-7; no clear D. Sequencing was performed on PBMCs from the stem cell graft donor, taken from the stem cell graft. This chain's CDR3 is CASRGYHEQYF. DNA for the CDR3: TGCGCCAGCCGCGGTTACCACGAGCAGTACTTC.